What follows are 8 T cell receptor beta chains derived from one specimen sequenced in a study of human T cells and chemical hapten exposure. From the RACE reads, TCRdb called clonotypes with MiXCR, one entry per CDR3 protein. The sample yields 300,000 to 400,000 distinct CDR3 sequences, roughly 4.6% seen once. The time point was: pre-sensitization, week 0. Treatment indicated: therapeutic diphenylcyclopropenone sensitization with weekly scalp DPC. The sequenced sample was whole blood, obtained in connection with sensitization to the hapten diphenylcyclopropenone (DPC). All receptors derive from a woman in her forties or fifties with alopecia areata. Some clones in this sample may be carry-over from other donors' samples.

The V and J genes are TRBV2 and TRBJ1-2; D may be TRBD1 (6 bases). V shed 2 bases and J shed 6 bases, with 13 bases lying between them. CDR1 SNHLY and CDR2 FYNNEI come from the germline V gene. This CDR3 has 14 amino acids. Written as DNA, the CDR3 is TGTGCCAGCAGTGAACCGGGGGCGCAGGATGGCTACACCTTC. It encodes CASSEPGAQDGYTF.

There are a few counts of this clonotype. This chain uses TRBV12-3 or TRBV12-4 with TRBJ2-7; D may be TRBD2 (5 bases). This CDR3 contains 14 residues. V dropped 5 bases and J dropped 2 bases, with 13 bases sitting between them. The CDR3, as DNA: TGTGCCAGCAGTGCCCGGGGTGGAACCTACGAGCAGTACTTC. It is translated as CASSARGGTYEQYF.

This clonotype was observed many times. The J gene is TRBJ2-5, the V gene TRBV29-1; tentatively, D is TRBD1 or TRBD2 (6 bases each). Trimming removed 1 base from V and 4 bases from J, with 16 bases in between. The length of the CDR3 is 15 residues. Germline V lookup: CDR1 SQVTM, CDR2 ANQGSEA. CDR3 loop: CSVEGGTLNLETQYF. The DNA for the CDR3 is TGCAGCGTTGAAGGCGGGACATTAAATCTAGAGACCCAGTACTTC.

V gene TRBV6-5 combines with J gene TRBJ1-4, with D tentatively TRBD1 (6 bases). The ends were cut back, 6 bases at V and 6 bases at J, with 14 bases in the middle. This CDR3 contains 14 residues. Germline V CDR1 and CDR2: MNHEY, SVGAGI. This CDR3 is CASSPLGGYEKLFF. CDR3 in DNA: TGTGCCAGCAGCCCTTTAGGGGGTTATGAAAAACTGTTTTTT.

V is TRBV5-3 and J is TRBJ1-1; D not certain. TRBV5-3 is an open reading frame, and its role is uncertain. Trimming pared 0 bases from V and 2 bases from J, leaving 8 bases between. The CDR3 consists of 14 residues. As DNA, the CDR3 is TGTGCCAGAAGCTTGGGGCAGCTCAACACTGAAGCTTTCTTT. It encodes CARSLGQLNTEAFF.

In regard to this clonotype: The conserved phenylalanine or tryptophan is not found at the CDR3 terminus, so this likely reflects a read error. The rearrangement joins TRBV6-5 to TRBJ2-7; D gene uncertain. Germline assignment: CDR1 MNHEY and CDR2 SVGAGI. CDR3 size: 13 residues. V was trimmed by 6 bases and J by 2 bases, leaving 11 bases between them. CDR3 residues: CASSLGRTYEQYI. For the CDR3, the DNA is TGTGCCAGCAGCCTCGGACGGACCTACGAGCAGTACATC.

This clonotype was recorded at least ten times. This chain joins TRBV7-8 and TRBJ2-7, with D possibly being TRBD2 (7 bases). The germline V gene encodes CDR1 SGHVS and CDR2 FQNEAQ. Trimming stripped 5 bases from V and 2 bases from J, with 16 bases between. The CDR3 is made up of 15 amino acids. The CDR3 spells CASSPRGGGPYEQYF. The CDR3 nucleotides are TGTGCCAGCAGCCCGAGGGGGGGAGGGCCCTACGAGCAGTACTTC.

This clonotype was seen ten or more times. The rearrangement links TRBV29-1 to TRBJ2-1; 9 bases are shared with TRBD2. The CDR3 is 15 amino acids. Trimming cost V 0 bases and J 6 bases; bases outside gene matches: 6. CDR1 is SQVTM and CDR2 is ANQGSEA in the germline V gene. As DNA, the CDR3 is TGCAGCGTTGAAGATCCCGGACTAGCGAGCAATGAGCAGTTCTTC. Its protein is CSVEDPGLASNEQFF.